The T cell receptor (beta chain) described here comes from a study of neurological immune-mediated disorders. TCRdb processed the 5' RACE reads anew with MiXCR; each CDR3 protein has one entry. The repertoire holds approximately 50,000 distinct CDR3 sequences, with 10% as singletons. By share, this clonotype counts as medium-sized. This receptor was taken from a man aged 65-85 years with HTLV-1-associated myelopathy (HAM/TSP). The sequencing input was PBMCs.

CDR3 sequence: CSARSGQDYYEQYF. For the CDR3, the DNA is TGCAGTGCTAGGTCGGGACAGGACTACTACGAGCAGTACTTC. This chain joins TRBV20-1 and TRBJ2-7; 8 bases are a match to TRBD1. The J segment lost 3 bases and the V segment lost 3 bases, leaving 7 bases of the junction unmatched. Germline V gene lookup returns CDR1 DFQATT and CDR2 SNEGSKA (reference sequence). CDR3 size: 14 residues.